This passage covers 27 T cell receptor beta chains from one sample sequenced in a study of T cells in localized non-small cell lung cancer (dated by TCRdb to about 2020). Libraries were built with the immunoSEQ multiplex PCR assay. This immuneACCESS table, as held by TCRdb, lists in-frame sequences with V and J called but not all clones. Of the missing ones, under half trace to an unresolved V gene in checked studies; the others have no known cause. This sample holds around 28,000 clones; less than 90% were observed only once. In total, the top ten clones hold under 3% of the sample. Sequenced material: peripheral blood, taken before any cancer treatment. Receptors were obtained from an older female donor with stage I lung adenocarcinoma.

V is TRBV10-1 and J is TRBJ2-3, with 7 positions matching TRBD2. The germline V gene encodes CDR1 WNHNN and CDR2 SYGVQD (reference sequence). This CDR3 is 16 amino acids long. V lost 3 bases to trimming and J lost 3 bases; unmatched junction nucleotides: 9. CDR3 region: CASSDTLALTTDTQYF. CDR3 in DNA: TGCGCCAGCAGTGATACACTAGCGCTGACGACAGATACGCAGTATTTT.

This chain connects TRBV28 to TRBJ2-1; 10 bases agree with TRBD2. CDR3 length: 17 residues. From germline, CDR1 is MDHEN and CDR2 SYDVKM. V dropped 7 bases and J dropped 1; count of bases not matched to a gene: 10. In DNA form, the CDR3 reads TGTGCCAGCACTCGCCTAGCGGGAGACGCTTCCTACAATGAGCAGTTCTTC. This translates into CASTRLAGDASYNEQFF.

The V and J genes are TRBV6-6 and TRBJ2-6; 7 bases are a match to TRBD1. V trimming: 6 bases; J trimming: 1 base; junction bases outside the gene matches: 6. CDR1 is MNHNY and CDR2 is SVGAGI in the germline V gene (reference sequence). CDR3 length: 16 amino acids. CDR3: CASSSQGISGANVLTF. The CDR3 nucleotides are TGTGCCAGCAGCTCACAGGGGATTTCTGGGGCCAACGTCCTGACTTTC.

This clone showed up just once. The chain recombines TRBV7-3 with TRBJ2-2; no reliable D call. Trimming took off 1 base at V and 8 bases at J, with 11 bases between the two ends. Germline V CDR1 and CDR2: SGHTA, FQGTGA. The CDR3 totals 14 residues. The CDR3 loop is CASSLRLRVGELFF. The CDR3 DNA reads as TGTGCCAGCAGCTTAAGATTACGTGTGGGGGAGCTGTTTTTT.

The genes are TRBV19 and TRBJ1-2, with TRBD1 matching over 7 bases. From germline, CDR1 is LNHDA and CDR2 SQIVND (reference sequence). This CDR3 has 14 residues. V trimming: 5 bases; J trimming: 2 bases; junction bases outside the gene matches: 5. This chain's CDR3 is CASSVQQGNYGYTF. CDR3 nucleotides: TGTGCCAGTAGTGTACAACAGGGGAACTATGGCTACACCTTC.

The V call is TRBV18, the J call TRBJ2-3; tentatively, D is TRBD1 (6 bases). The CDR3 is 14 amino acids. Germline CDR1 KGHSH, CDR2 LQKENI. V gave up 4 bases and J gave up 2 bases, with 10 bases separating them. DNA of the CDR3: TGTGCCAGCTCACGGGGACAAGACACAGATACGCAGTATTTT. Its protein product is CASSRGQDTDTQYF. The variable domain in full, completed from reference TRBV18 and TRBJ2-3, reads NAGVMQNPRHLVRRRGQEARLRCSPMKGHSHVYWYRQLPEEGLKFMVYLQKENIIDESGMPKERFSAEFPKEGPSILRIQQVVRGDSAAYFCASSRGQDTDTQYFGPGTRLTVL.

The chain couples TRBV13 to TRBJ1-2, with D uncertain. The V and J ends lost 2 bases and 4 bases respectively, with 11 bases between them. Germline CDR1 reads PRHDT; CDR2 reads FYEKMQ (reference sequence). The CDR3 consists of 14 residues. The CDR3 region is CASSLRGVGYGYTF. CDR3 coding DNA: TGTGCCAGCAGCTTACGCGGGGTCGGCTATGGCTACACCTTC.

The V and J genes are TRBV27 and TRBJ2-1; 7 nucleotides agree with TRBD2. This CDR3 comprises 12 residues. Losses at the gene ends were 6 bases for V and 10 bases for J; bases not matched to a gene: 6. Germline V CDR1 and CDR2: MNHEY, SMNVEV (reference sequence). The chain's CDR3 is CASSLSGIEQFF. The CDR3 DNA follows: TGTGCCAGCAGCCTAAGCGGGATCGAGCAGTTCTTC.

V gene TRBV5-6 combines with J gene TRBJ2-5; D possibly corresponds to TRBD1 (5 bases). V gave up 0 bases and J gave up 5 bases, with 20 bases separating them. The CDR3 is 17 residues long. In germline, CDR1 is SGHDT, CDR2 YYEEEE. The CDR3 reads CASSLALKTVQKETQYF. The DNA of the CDR3 is TGTGCCAGCAGCTTGGCCCTTAAGACAGTGCAGAAGGAGACCCAGTACTTC.

This clone was detected once. This chain uses TRBV7-9 with TRBJ1-5; D uncertain. Germline-derived CDR1 and CDR2 are SEHNR and FQNEAQ (reference sequence). There are 14 residues in the CDR3. V was shortened by 3 bases and J by 3 bases, with 9 bases between the two germline ends. The CDR3 DNA is TGTGCCAGCAGCTTGGCCGGGAACAATCAGCCCCAGCATTTT. This codes for CASSLAGNNQPQHF.

The chain recombines TRBV19 with TRBJ2-1, with no clear D. This CDR3 has 13 residues. Germline assignment: CDR1 LNHDA and CDR2 SQIVND (reference sequence). Trimming left V 1 base short and J 2 bases short, with 3 bases between. The DNA of the CDR3 is TGTGCCAGTAGTATAGCCCCCTACAATGAGCAGTTCTTC. Its protein is CASSIAPYNEQFF.

The rearrangement joins TRBV28 to TRBJ1-2; unclear D gene. CDR3 length: 12 amino acids. The V end lost 4 bases, the J end lost 7 bases, and 10 bases lay between the germline ends. Looked up from germline, CDR1 is MDHEN and CDR2 is SYDVKM. The CDR3 loop is CASSSEGGGYTF. CDR3 nucleotides: TGTGCCAGCAGTTCCGAGGGCGGTGGCTACACCTTC.

J is TRBJ1-1 and V is TRBV19, with D possibly matching TRBD1 (5 bases). The CDR3 is made up of 12 amino acids. CDR1 is LNHDA, CDR2 SQIVND, per germline (reference sequence). V lost 5 bases, J lost 7 bases, and 11 bases lay in between. CDR3 nucleotides: TGTGCCAGTAGTTGGAGGGGCGATGAAGCTTTCTTT. Its protein product is CASSWRGDEAFF. Full variable domain (remainder filled in from reference TRBV19 and TRBJ1-1): DGGITQSPKYLFRKEGQNVTLSCEQNLNHDAMYWYRQDPGQGLRLIYYSQIVNDFQKGDIAEGYSVSREKKESFPLTVTSAQKNPTAFYLCASSWRGDEAFFGQGTRLTVV.

The rearrangement joins TRBV28 to TRBJ2-1, with 7 bases that match TRBD1. The V and J ends lost 5 bases and 8 bases, in that order; junction bases with no gene match: 15. The CDR3 has 16 residues. Germline V lookup: CDR1 MDHEN, CDR2 SYDVKM. The CDR3 is CASSRKRTGFIDEQFF. The CDR3 DNA reads as TGTGCCAGCAGTCGAAAAAGGACAGGATTCATCGATGAGCAGTTCTTC.

The genes are TRBV5-1 and TRBJ2-3; D not resolved. The V gene's germline CDR1 is SGHRS and CDR2 YFSETQ. The CDR3 contains 15 residues. V was pared by 0 bases and J by 0 bases, with 8 bases between. CDR3 loop: CASSLVGRSTDTQYF. The CDR3 DNA reads TGCGCCAGCAGCTTGGTCGGCCGAAGCACAGATACGCAGTATTTT.

This clone is a singleton in its sample. The rearrangement uses TRBV6-5 and TRBJ2-7, with TRBD2 as a possible D gene (6 bases). Germline V gives CDR1 MNHEY, CDR2 SVGAGI. The V and J ends lost 7 bases and 0 bases respectively, with 16 bases between them. The CDR3 consists of 15 residues. The CDR3 reads CASTPRGGASYEQYF. DNA of the CDR3: TGTGCCAGCACCCCCCGCGGCGGGGCCTCCTACGAGCAGTACTTC.

This sequence joins TRBV20-1 and TRBJ1-2; D uncertain. The CDR3 has 10 amino acids. The germline V gene encodes CDR1 DFQATT and CDR2 SNEGSKA (reference sequence). The CDR3: CSTTNYGYTF. CDR3 bases: TGCAGCACTACTAACTATGGCTACACCTTC.

The CDR3 DNA follows: TGTGCCAGCAGCCCACCGCGGGTGGATACGCAGTATTTT. Its protein product is CASSPPRVDTQYF. The chain combines TRBV7-8 with TRBJ2-3; D may be TRBD2 (5 bases). The germline V and J ends were trimmed by 5 bases and 6 bases, with 12 bases remaining between them. The CDR3 length is 13 residues. The germline V gene has CDR1 SGHVS and CDR2 FQNEAQ.

The V and J genes are TRBV28 and TRBJ1-1; TRBD1 is a possible D gene (5 bases). Germline values: CDR1 MDHEN, CDR2 SYDVKM. The CDR3 spans 12 residues. V lost 4 bases and J lost 3, with 6 bases in between. This CDR3 reads CASSSGYTEAFF. The CDR3 nucleotides read TGTGCCAGCAGTTCAGGGTACACTGAAGCTTTCTTT.

DNA of the CDR3: TGTGCCAGCAGGGTAGGACAGGGGAACACTGAAGCTTTCTTT. The encoded protein is CASRVGQGNTEAFF. This chain uses TRBV6-5 with TRBJ1-1, with 8 bases identical to TRBD1. After removal of 6 bases from V and 1 base from J, the junction contained 4 bases not matched to a gene. Germline V gene sequence: CDR1 MNHEY, CDR2 SVGAGI. The CDR3 sequence is 14 residues long.

This clone was picked up one time. This chain uses TRBV19 with TRBJ1-2; no clear D. CDR3 size: 13 residues. V was pared by 6 bases and J by 0 bases, with 8 bases between. CDR1 is LNHDA, CDR2 SQIVND, per germline (reference sequence). The CDR3 reads CASRGWTNYGYTF. Here the CDR3 DNA reads TGTGCCAGTAGGGGGTGGACTAACTATGGCTACACCTTC.

The gene calls are TRBV6-5 and TRBJ1-5, with D unresolved. The CDR3 consists of 14 residues. The V gene lost 5 bases and the J gene lost 3 bases, with 11 bases spanning the gap. In germline, CDR1 is MNHEY, CDR2 SVGAGI. CDR3 bases: TGTGCCAGCAGTCATTGGAGCCTCAATCAGCCCCAGCATTTT. Protein product: CASSHWSLNQPQHF.

The chain recombines TRBV10-2 with TRBJ2-7; D gene unclear. Germline CDR1 is WSHSY and CDR2 is SAAADI. CDR3 length: 11 amino acids. V was shortened by 4 bases and J by 5 bases, with 6 bases between the two germline ends. As DNA, the CDR3 is TGCGCCAGCAGTGTCGGGCACGAGCAGTACTTC. Its translation is CASSVGHEQYF.

This sequence joins TRBV10-2 and TRBJ2-7, with 9 bases aligning to TRBD2. V was pared by 0 bases and J by 6 bases, with 6 bases of the junction left unmatched. CDR1 and CDR2 (germline): WSHSY, SAAADI. The CDR3 loop spans 15 amino acids. CDR3 loop: CASSESSLAGREQYF. The DNA of the CDR3 is TGCGCCAGCAGTGAGTCGTCGCTAGCGGGACGCGAGCAGTACTTC.

The chain links TRBV19 to TRBJ1-1; TRBD1 might be the D (6 bases). There are 15 residues in the CDR3. V shed 4 bases and J shed 1 base, with 13 bases lying between them. The germline gives CDR1 LNHDA, CDR2 SQIVND (reference sequence). The CDR3 bases are TGTGCCAGTAGTACAGGGGACGAATCGAACACTGAAGCTTTCTTT. Its protein product is CASSTGDESNTEAFF. The entire variable domain, with the rest obtained from reference TRBV19 and TRBJ1-1, is as follows: DGGITQSPKYLFRKEGQNVTLSCEQNLNHDAMYWYRQDPGQGLRLIYYSQIVNDFQKGDIAEGYSVSREKKESFPLTVTSAQKNPTAFYLCASSTGDESNTEAFFGQGTRLTVV.

This chain connects TRBV14 to TRBJ2-6; D uncertain. There are 16 residues in the CDR3. Per germline, CDR1 SGHDN and CDR2 FVKESK. The ends were cut back, 3 bases at V and 2 bases at J, with 11 bases in the middle. The CDR3 sequence is CASSHWGSPGANVLTF. CDR3 nucleotide sequence: TGTGCCAGCAGCCATTGGGGATCCCCTGGGGCCAACGTCCTGACTTTC.

V gene TRBV29-1 combines with J gene TRBJ2-6, with D unresolved. Trimming took off 5 bases at V and 3 bases at J, with 8 bases between the two ends. The CDR3 length is 13 residues. Germline V gene sequence: CDR1 SQVTM, CDR2 ANQGSEA. The CDR3 sequence is CSVRTLGANVLTF. The CDR3 nucleotides are TGCAGCGTTCGCACCCTTGGGGCCAACGTCCTGACTTTC.